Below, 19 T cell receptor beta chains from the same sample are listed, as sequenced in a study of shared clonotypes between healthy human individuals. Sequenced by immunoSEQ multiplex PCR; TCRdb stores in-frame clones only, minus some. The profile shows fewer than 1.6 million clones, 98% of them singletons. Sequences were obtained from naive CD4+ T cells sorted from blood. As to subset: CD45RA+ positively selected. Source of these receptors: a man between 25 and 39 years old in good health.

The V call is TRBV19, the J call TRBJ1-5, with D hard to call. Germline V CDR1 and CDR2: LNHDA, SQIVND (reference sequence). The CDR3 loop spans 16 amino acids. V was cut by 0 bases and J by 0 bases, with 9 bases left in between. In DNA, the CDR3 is TGTGCCAGTAGTATAGATACGGCGAATAGCAATCAGCCCCAGCATTTT. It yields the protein CASSIDTANSNQPQHF.

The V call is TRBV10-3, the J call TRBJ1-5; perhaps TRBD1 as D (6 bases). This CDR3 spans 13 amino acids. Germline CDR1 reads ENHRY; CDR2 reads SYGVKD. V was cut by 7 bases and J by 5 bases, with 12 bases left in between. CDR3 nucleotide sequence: TGTGCCATCAACGGACAGACCGATCAGCCCCAGCATTTT. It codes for CAINGQTDQPQHF.

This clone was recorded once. CDR3 nucleotide sequence: TGTGCCAGCAGTTTAAGGGGGGTGCCGTCAATCCCTGGGCAGTTCTTC. Residues: CASSLRGVPSIPGQFF. The chain carries TRBV28 and TRBJ2-1; either TRBD1 or TRBD2 may fit D (6 bases each). Germline CDR1 is MDHEN and CDR2 is SYDVKM. Trimming took off 2 bases at V and 12 bases at J, with 23 bases between the two ends. This CDR3 is built from 16 residues.

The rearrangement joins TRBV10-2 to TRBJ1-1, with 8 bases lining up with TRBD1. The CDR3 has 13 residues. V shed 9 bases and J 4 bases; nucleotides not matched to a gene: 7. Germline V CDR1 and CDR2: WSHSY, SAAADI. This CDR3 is CASHQGAGTEAFF. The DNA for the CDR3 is TGCGCCAGTCATCAGGGGGCGGGCACTGAAGCTTTCTTT.

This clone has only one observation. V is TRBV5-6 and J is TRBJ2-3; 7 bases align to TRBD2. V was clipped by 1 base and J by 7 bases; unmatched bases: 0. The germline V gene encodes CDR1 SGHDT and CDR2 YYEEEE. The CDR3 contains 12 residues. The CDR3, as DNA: TGTGCCAGCAGCTTGAGCGGGAATACGCAGTATTTT. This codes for CASSLSGNTQYF.

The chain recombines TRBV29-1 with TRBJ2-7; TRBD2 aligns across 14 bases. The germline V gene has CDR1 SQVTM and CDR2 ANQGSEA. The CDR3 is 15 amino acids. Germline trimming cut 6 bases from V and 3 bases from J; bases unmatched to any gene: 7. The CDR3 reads CSVGTSGRRHYEQYF. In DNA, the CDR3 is TGCAGCGTAGGGACTAGCGGGAGAAGGCACTACGAGCAGTACTTC.

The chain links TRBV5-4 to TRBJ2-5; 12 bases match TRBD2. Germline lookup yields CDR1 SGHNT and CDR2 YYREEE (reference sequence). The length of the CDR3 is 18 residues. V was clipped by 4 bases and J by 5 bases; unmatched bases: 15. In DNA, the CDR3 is TGTGCCAGCAGCCCAGGACTAGCGGGACGGCTTGGGGGGGAGACCCAGTACTTC. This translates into CASSPGLAGRLGGETQYF.

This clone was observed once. This chain's CDR3 is CASSFLPGQGYTEAFF. In DNA, the CDR3 is TGTGCCAGCAGCTTTCTCCCGGGACAGGGGTACACTGAAGCTTTCTTT. J is TRBJ1-1 and V is TRBV7-9, with 10 positions matching TRBD1. Trimming at V came to 3 bases and at J to 3 bases, leaving 7 bases not matched to a gene. Germline CDR1 SEHNR, CDR2 FQNEAQ (reference sequence). The length of the CDR3 is 16 residues.

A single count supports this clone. The CDR3 is CASNSTTTGFSSYEQYF. As DNA, the CDR3 is TGCGCCAGCAATTCCACCACTACGGGTTTTAGCTCCTACGAGCAGTACTTC. This rearrangement joins TRBV10-1 to TRBJ2-7, with D uncertain. Germline lookup yields CDR1 WNHNN and CDR2 SYGVQD (reference sequence). This CDR3 has 17 amino acids. Trimming left V 7 bases short and J 0 bases short, with 22 bases between.

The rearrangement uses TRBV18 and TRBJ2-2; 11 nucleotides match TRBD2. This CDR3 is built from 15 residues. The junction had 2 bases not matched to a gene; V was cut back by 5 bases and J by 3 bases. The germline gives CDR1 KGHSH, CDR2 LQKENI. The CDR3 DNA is TGTGCCAGCTCAAAACTAGCGGGAGACACCGGGGAGCTGTTTTTT. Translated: CASSKLAGDTGELFF.

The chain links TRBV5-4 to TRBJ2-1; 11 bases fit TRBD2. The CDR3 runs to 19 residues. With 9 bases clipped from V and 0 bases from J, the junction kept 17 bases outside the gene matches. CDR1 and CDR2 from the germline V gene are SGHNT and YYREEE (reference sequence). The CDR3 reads CAITASGRPVGSSYNEQFF. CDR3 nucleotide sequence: TGTGCCATCACAGCTAGCGGGAGGCCGGTTGGGAGCTCCTACAATGAGCAGTTCTTC.

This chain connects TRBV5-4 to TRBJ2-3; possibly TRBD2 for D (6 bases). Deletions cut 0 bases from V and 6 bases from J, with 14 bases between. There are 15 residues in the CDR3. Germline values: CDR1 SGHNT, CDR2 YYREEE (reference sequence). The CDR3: CASSLEAGSEDTQYF. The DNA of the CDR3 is TGTGCCAGCAGCTTGGAGGCCGGGAGCGAGGATACGCAGTATTTT.

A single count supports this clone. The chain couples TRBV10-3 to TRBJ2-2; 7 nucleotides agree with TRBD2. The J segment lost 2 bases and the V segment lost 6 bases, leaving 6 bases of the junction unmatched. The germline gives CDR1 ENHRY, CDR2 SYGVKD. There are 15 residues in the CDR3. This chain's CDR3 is CAIREGGGNTGELFF. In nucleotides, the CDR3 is TGTGCCATCAGGGAGGGCGGGGGAAACACCGGGGAGCTGTTTTTT.

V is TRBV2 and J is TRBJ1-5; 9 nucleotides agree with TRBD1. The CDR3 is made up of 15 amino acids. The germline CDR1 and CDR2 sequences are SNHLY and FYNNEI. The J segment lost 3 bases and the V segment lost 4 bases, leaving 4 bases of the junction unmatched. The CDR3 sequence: CASSVKQGANQPQHF. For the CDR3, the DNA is TGTGCCAGCAGTGTGAAACAGGGGGCCAATCAGCCCCAGCATTTT.

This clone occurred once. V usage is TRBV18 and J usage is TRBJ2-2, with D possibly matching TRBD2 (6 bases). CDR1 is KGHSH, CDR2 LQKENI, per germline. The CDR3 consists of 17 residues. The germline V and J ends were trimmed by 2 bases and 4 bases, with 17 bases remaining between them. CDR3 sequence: CASSPDRGKAGTGELFF. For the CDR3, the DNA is TGTGCCAGCTCACCAGACAGAGGGAAAGCGGGCACCGGGGAGCTGTTTTTT. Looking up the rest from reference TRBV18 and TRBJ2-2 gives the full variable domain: NAGVMQNPRHLVRRRGQEARLRCSPMKGHSHVYWYRQLPEEGLKFMVYLQKENIIDESGMPKERFSAEFPKEGPSILRIQQVVRGDSAAYFCASSPDRGKAGTGELFFGEGSRLTVL.

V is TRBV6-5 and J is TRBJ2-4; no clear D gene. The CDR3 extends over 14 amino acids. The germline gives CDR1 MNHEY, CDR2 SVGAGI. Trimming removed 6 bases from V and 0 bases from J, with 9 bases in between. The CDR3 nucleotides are TGTGCCAGCAGGACCAGTATAGCCAAAAACATTCAGTACTTC. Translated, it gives CASRTSIAKNIQYF.

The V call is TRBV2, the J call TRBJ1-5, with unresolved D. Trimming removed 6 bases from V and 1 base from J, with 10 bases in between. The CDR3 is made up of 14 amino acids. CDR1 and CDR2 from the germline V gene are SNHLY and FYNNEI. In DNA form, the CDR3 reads TGTGCCAGCAGCGGAATCATGAGCAATCAGCCCCAGCATTTT. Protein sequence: CASSGIMSNQPQHF.

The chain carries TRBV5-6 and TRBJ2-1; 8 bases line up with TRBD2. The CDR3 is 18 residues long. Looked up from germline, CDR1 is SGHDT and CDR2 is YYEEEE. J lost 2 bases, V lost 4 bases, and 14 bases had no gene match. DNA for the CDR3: TGTGCCAGCAGCCCCCGGCGGGCACTAGCGGCCCCCTACAATGAGCAGTTCTTC. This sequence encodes CASSPRRALAAPYNEQFF.

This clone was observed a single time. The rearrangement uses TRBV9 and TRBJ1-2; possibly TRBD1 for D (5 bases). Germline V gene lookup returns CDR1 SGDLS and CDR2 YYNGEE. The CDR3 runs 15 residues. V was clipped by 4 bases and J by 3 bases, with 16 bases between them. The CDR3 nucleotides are TGTGCCAGCAGCCCCAACCAACCGGGGCACTATGGCTACACCTTC. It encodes CASSPNQPGHYGYTF.